This TCR beta chain stems from a study of T cell changes during pregnancy in multiple sclerosis. In germline, CDR1 is SGHAT, CDR2 FQDESV (reference sequence). Unmatched junction bases numbered 7, after V lost 6 bases and J lost 4 bases. CDR3 size: 15 residues. Only in-frame clones appear in the TCRdb table, and some are missing; sequencing was by immunoSEQ multiplex PCR. Found here are about 57,000 clones, 75% to 95% of them singletons; the top ten hold 2.2%. The specimen was peripheral blood, collected in the first trimester of pregnancy. The clonotype comes from a female donor in good health, enrolled as a control in a pregnancy study. The chain has TRBV11-1 and TRBJ2-7; the match to TRBD2 covers 12 bases. The CDR3 DNA reads as TGTGCCAGCAGTATGACTAGCGGGAGTAGATACGAGCAGTACTTC. Translation gives CASSMTSGSRYEQYF. Full variable domain (outside the CDR3, taken from reference TRBV11-1 and TRBJ2-7): EAEVAQSPRYKITEKSQAVAFWCDPISGHATLYWYRQILGQGPELLVQFQDESVVDDSQLPKDRFSAERLKGVDSTLKIQPAELGDSAMYLCASSMTSGSRYEQYFGPGTRLTVT.